The 27 T cell receptor beta chains listed next were all sequenced from one sample in a study of shared clonotypes between healthy human individuals. Using immunoSEQ multiplex PCR, the repertoire was profiled, and TCRdb retains in-frame clones only, with some absent. Of a few million clones listed, more than 85% are singletons. What was sequenced was naive CD4+ T cells from PBMCs. Subset denoted: CD45RA+ positively selected. The source of these receptors is a man aged 18 to 30 in good health. Some clones in this sample may be carry-over from other donors' samples.

This clone was observed once. The V call is TRBV11-2, the J call TRBJ2-1; possible D gene TRBD1, 5 bases. The V gene lost 5 bases and the J gene lost 8 bases, with 19 bases spanning the gap. Germline values: CDR1 SGHAT, CDR2 FQNNGV. CDR3 length: 15 residues. The CDR3: CASSLGVIGPDEQFF. As DNA, the CDR3 is TGTGCCAGCAGCCTAGGGGTGATTGGGCCCGATGAGCAGTTCTTC.

The chain links TRBV11-2 to TRBJ1-2; D is undetermined. Germline assignment: CDR1 SGHAT and CDR2 FQNNGV. This CDR3 is 14 amino acids long. V dropped 1 base and J dropped 3 bases, with 9 bases sitting between them. CDR3: CASSLGAAYYGYTF. CDR3 in DNA: TGTGCCAGCAGCTTAGGGGCAGCCTACTATGGCTACACCTTC.

The chain employs TRBV30 and TRBJ2-1, with D unclear. V lost 2 bases to trimming and J lost 2 bases, with 13 bases between them. This CDR3 contains 15 residues. From germline, CDR1 is GTSNPN and CDR2 SVGIG (reference sequence). In DNA form, the CDR3 reads TGTGCCTGGAGTATTGGCTCTTCCCCCTACAATGAGCAGTTCTTC. This sequence encodes CAWSIGSSPYNEQFF.

This chain connects TRBV5-1 to TRBJ1-3; TRBD1 aligns across 8 bases. Germline V gene sequence: CDR1 SGHRS, CDR2 YFSETQ. V lost 3 bases and J lost 0; bases outside the gene matches: 5. This CDR3 comprises 16 residues. CDR3 coding DNA: TGCGCCAGCAGCTCCCGGACAGGGCGCTCTGGAAACACCATATATTTT. Protein: CASSSRTGRSGNTIYF.

This chain links TRBV7-2 with TRBJ2-5, with a tentative D call TRBD1 (5 bases). Germline V CDR1 and CDR2: SGHTA, FQGNSA. Trimming shortened V by 2 bases and J by 5 bases, and 9 bases separated the two germline ends. This CDR3 contains 13 residues. For the CDR3, the DNA is TGTGCCAGCAGCTTACGACAGAGCGAGACCCAGTACTTC. It codes for CASSLRQSETQYF. Variable domain in full (rest from reference TRBV7-2 and TRBJ2-5): GAGVSQSPSNKVTEKGKDVELRCDPISGHTALYWYRQSLGQGLEFLIYFQGNSAPDKSGLPSDRFSAERTGGSVSTLTIQRTQQEDSAVYLCASSLRQSETQYFGPGTRLLVL.

This clone was seen just once. The chain employs TRBV23-1 and TRBJ2-5, with 10 nucleotides matching TRBD1. TRBV23-1 counts as an open reading frame of uncertain function. The V and J ends lost 2 bases and 3 bases, in that order; junction bases with no gene match: 12. CDR3 size: 18 residues. For the CDR3, the DNA is TGCGCCAGCAGTCAAGCCCGGGACAGGGGTCGAGTCAAAGAGACCCAGTACTTC. Amino acid sequence: CASSQARDRGRVKETQYF.

V is TRBV27 and J is TRBJ2-1; tentatively, D is TRBD1 (5 bases). CDR1 is MNHEY and CDR2 is SMNVEV in the germline V gene (reference sequence). Trimming took off 6 bases at V and 4 bases at J, with 19 bases between the two ends. The CDR3 extends over 16 amino acids. CDR3 DNA: TGTGCCAGCAGAGAATGGACAACCCGTACGTACAATGAGCAGTTCTTC. Encoded protein: CASREWTTRTYNEQFF.

J is TRBJ2-1 and V is TRBV11-3, with 12 positions matching TRBD2. This CDR3 is built from 18 residues. V shed 0 bases and J 3 bases; nucleotides not matched to a gene: 6. Germline CDR1 reads SGHNT; CDR2 reads YENEEA. The CDR3 loop reads CASSLEGGLAGSYNEQFF. CDR3 in DNA: TGTGCCAGCAGCTTAGAAGGTGGACTAGCGGGGAGCTACAATGAGCAGTTCTTC.

The chain links TRBV6-5 to TRBJ2-7; D unclear. The CDR3 loop spans 13 amino acids. CDR1 and CDR2 (germline): MNHEY, SVGAGI. Trimming cost V 7 bases and J 4 bases, with 14 bases left between them. The CDR3 sequence: CASTSPWGYEQYF. CDR3 nucleotides: TGTGCCAGCACCTCACCTTGGGGATACGAGCAGTACTTC.

The V call is TRBV28, the J call TRBJ1-2; no clear D. This CDR3 comprises 11 residues. Germline CDR1 is MDHEN and CDR2 is SYDVKM. V was shortened by 6 bases and J by 6 bases, with 8 bases between the two germline ends. CDR3 protein: CASRKIDGYTF. The DNA of the CDR3 is TGTGCCAGCAGAAAAATCGATGGCTACACCTTC.

This clone was observed a few times. The rearrangement joins TRBV27 to TRBJ1-1, with D unresolved. CDR1 is MNHEY and CDR2 is SMNVEV in the germline V gene (reference sequence). CDR3 length: 13 residues. The V end was cut by 1 base, the J end by 1 base, with 4 bases between. Here the CDR3 reads CASSLWRNTEAFF. DNA of the CDR3: TGTGCCAGCAGTTTATGGAGGAACACTGAAGCTTTCTTT.

This chain uses TRBV7-2 with TRBJ2-1, with D possibly being TRBD1 (5 bases). Germline assignment: CDR1 SGHTA and CDR2 FQGNSA. The length of the CDR3 is 14 residues. V shed 2 bases and J shed 7 bases, with 12 bases lying between them. The CDR3 protein is CASSLQGSRNEQFF. The CDR3 region has the DNA TGTGCCAGCAGCTTACAGGGTTCGAGGAATGAGCAGTTCTTC.

The chain has TRBV2 and TRBJ2-3, with TRBD1 matching over 7 bases. V lost 3 bases, J lost 5 bases, and 8 bases stayed unmatched. This CDR3 region has 15 residues. Germline CDR1 SNHLY, CDR2 FYNNEI. CDR3 DNA: TGTGCCAGCAGTGATGACAGGGAGAGGCAAGATACGCAGTATTTT. This gives the protein CASSDDRERQDTQYF.

With regard to this clone: The sample has other DNA sequences that encode this CDR3 too. The chain has TRBV7-6 and TRBJ1-5; D is uncertain. Germline-derived CDR1 and CDR2 are SGHVS and FNYEAQ. CDR3 length: 13 residues. V gave up 1 base and J gave up 4 bases, with 5 bases separating them. CDR3 nucleotide sequence: TGTGCCAGCAGCTTAGACAGAAATCAGCCCCAGCATTTT. Protein: CASSLDRNQPQHF.

The genes are TRBV5-3 and TRBJ1-5, with D possibly being TRBD1 (6 bases). TRBV5-3 carries the ORF label, with uncertain function. The CDR3 consists of 18 residues. Deletions cut 3 bases from V and 0 bases from J, with 19 bases between. The CDR3, as DNA: TGTGCCAGAAGCTGGATCGGACAGTTCATCGATAGCAATCAGCCCCAGCATTTT. Translated: CARSWIGQFIDSNQPQHF.

The rearrangement links TRBV6-1 to TRBJ1-1; no reliable D call. CDR1 is MNHNS, CDR2 SASEGT, per germline. The CDR3 runs 13 residues. In nucleotides, the CDR3 is TGTGTCACCGAACAGTTTACCAACACTGAAGCTTTCTTT. Amino acid sequence: CVTEQFTNTEAFF.

This chain uses TRBV10-1 with TRBJ2-1; 9 bases match TRBD1. The CDR3 is made up of 11 amino acids. V shed 8 bases, J shed 15 bases, and the junction held 8 bases outside the gene matches. Germline lookup yields CDR1 WNHNN and CDR2 SYGVQD (reference sequence). The CDR3 DNA follows: TGCGCCAGCCGCACGGGGGACAGGGTGTTCTTC. Its translation is CASRTGDRVFF.

V gene TRBV2 combines with J gene TRBJ2-2; 9 bases match TRBD1. Germline trimming cut 6 bases from V and 0 bases from J; bases unmatched to any gene: 2. This CDR3 comprises 15 residues. Germline loops: CDR1 SNHLY, CDR2 FYNNEI. CDR3 DNA: TGTGCCAGCAGGTGGGACAGGGCGAACACCGGGGAGCTGTTTTTT. The encoded protein is CASRWDRANTGELFF.

The rearrangement joins TRBV30 to TRBJ1-1; no reliable D call. The CDR3 length is 14 residues. From germline, CDR1 is GTSNPN and CDR2 SVGIG (reference sequence). V gave up 1 base and J gave up 1 base, with 10 bases separating them. CDR3 amino acids: CAWSGPGRNTEAFF. CDR3 nucleotides: TGTGCCTGGAGTGGTCCGGGCCGGAACACTGAAGCTTTCTTT.

This rearrangement joins TRBV7-2 to TRBJ2-5; the D is unclear. Trimming removed 3 bases from V and 5 bases from J, with 10 bases in between. The CDR3 is 13 residues long. Germline assignment: CDR1 SGHTA and CDR2 FQGNSA. The CDR3 region is CASSFGPRETQYF. CDR3 nucleotides: TGTGCCAGCAGCTTCGGACCCAGGGAGACCCAGTACTTC.

The chain uses TRBV10-1 and TRBJ1-3, with D possibly TRBD1 on 5 matching bases. Trimming removed 8 bases at V and 0 bases at J, with 8 bases between. CDR3 size: 13 residues. The germline gives CDR1 WNHNN, CDR2 SYGVQD (reference sequence). The CDR3 spells CASQGISGNTIYF. For the CDR3, the DNA is TGCGCCAGCCAGGGCATCTCTGGAAACACCATATATTTT.

J is TRBJ1-1 and V is TRBV7-9; D perhaps matches TRBD1 (5 bases). Per germline, CDR1 SEHNR and CDR2 FQNEAQ (reference sequence). This CDR3 region has 15 residues. V lost 1 base to trimming and J lost 2 bases, with 11 bases between them. In DNA, the CDR3 is TGTGCCAGCAGCTTAGGGGGCAGGGCAAACACTGAAGCTTTCTTT. This encodes CASSLGGRANTEAFF.

The chain links TRBV7-3 to TRBJ2-5, with TRBD1 matching 11 bases. Germline-derived CDR1 and CDR2 are SGHTA and FQGTGA. This CDR3 spans 16 amino acids. V lost 3 bases to trimming and J lost 5 bases; unmatched junction nucleotides: 8. The CDR3 sequence is CASSFGTGGGPETQYF. The CDR3 DNA follows: TGTGCCAGCAGCTTTGGGACAGGGGGAGGTCCCGAGACCCAGTACTTC.

Note on this clone: This specimen includes other DNA sequences encoding the same CDR3. V usage is TRBV5-1 and J usage is TRBJ2-5; 15 nucleotides agree with TRBD2. With V trimmed by 4 bases and J by 1 base, 5 bases remained unmatched. This CDR3 spans 17 amino acids. The germline V gene has CDR1 SGHRS and CDR2 YFSETQ. The CDR3 DNA reads as TGCGCCAGCAGCCCGGGACTAGCGGGAGGAGGCCAAGAGACCCAGTACTTC. Its translation is CASSPGLAGGGQETQYF.

CDR3: CASSYSAVSSYEQYF. Written as DNA, the CDR3 is TGTGCCAGCAGTTACTCCGCAGTTAGCTCCTACGAGCAGTACTTC. V usage is TRBV6-6 and J usage is TRBJ2-7; no definite D call. This CDR3 is 15 amino acids long. Germline-derived CDR1 and CDR2 are MNHNY and SVGAGI (reference sequence). With 0 bases removed from V and 0 bases from J, the gap between germline ends came to 9 bases.

The chain recombines TRBV10-3 with TRBJ2-5; D is perhaps TRBD2 (5 bases). Germline V gene data show CDR1 as ENHRY and CDR2 as SYGVKD. V lost 4 bases, J lost 4 bases, and 10 bases lay in between. This CDR3 is 13 amino acids long. The DNA for the CDR3 is TGTGCCATCAGTGGGGGAGTGACAGAGACCCAGTACTTC. Residues: CAISGGVTETQYF.

The rearrangement uses TRBV30 and TRBJ2-5; 7 nucleotides line up with TRBD1. CDR1 GTSNPN and CDR2 SVGIG come from the germline V gene (reference sequence). After removal of 6 bases from V and 1 base from J, the junction contained 8 bases not matched to a gene. The CDR3 runs 14 residues. The CDR3 is CACTGTALQETQYF. The CDR3 DNA reads as TGTGCCTGTACCGGGACAGCGCTCCAAGAGACCCAGTACTTC.